This note documents a single TCR beta chain sequence. Antigen unknown. The data derive from a study of cytomegalovirus exposure and HLA in healthy donors. Study-wide points: In vitro checks showed that a few CMV-associated chains really do target CMV antigens. An ancestry cluster, one associated with Asian ancestry, reportedly showed fewer N-insertions than the 666-donor mean in a later analysis.

The primer mix had 60 Vbeta and 13 Jbeta primers. TCRdb keeps only in-frame clones here, not all; method: immunoSEQ multiplex PCR. Counted here are approximately 130,000 clones, 81% occurring once; the ten biggest clones make up 2% to 2.5%. The CDR3 loop spans 15 amino acids. The V segment lost 2 bases and the J segment 4 bases; nucleotides outside the gene matches: 3. Germline values: CDR1 SGHVS, CDR2 FQNEAQ. The clonotype originates from a woman aged 40 to 49 in good health and CMV-seronegative. The chain employs TRBV7-8 and TRBJ2-7, with 12 bases lining up with TRBD2. Material: PBMCs. The chain's CDR3 is CASSLSGTSGYEQYF. The CDR3 DNA is TGTGCCAGCAGCTTATCCGGGACTAGCGGGTACGAGCAGTACTTC.